The clone carrying this T cell receptor (beta chain) appeared a few times. This sample was included in a study of blood T cell repertoires in COVID-19. Germline values: CDR1 LNHDA, CDR2 SQIVND (reference sequence). Trimming cost V 5 bases and J 1 base, with 27 bases left between them. There are 20 residues in the CDR3. Assay: immunoSEQ multiplex PCR; the TCRdb copy retains only in-frame clones and omits some. The profile shows about 190,000 clones, over 75% of them singletons. This TCR derives from a woman older than 75 with active or convalescent COVID-19. Material: peripheral blood. This sequence joins TRBV19 and TRBJ2-4; maybe TRBD1 (5 bases). CDR3: CASSYRNTAGGARAKNIQYF. The CDR3 DNA reads TGTGCCAGTAGTTACCGAAACACCGCCGGTGGGGCCAGGGCCAAAAACATTCAGTACTTC.